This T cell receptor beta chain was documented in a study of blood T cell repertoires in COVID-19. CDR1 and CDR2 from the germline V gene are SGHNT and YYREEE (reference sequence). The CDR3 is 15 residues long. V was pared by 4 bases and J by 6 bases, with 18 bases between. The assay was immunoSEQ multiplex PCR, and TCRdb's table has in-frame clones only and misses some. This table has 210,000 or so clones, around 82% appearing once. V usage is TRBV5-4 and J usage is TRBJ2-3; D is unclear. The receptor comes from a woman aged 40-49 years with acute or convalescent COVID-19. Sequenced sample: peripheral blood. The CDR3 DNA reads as TGTGCCAGCAGCCCGCACGTGTCCACTTCGGATACGCAGTATTTT. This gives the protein CASSPHVSTSDTQYF. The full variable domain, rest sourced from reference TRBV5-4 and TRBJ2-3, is ETGVTQSPTHLIKTRGQQVTLRCSSQSGHNTVSWYQQALGQGPQFIFQYYREEENGRGNFPPRFSGLQFPNYSSELNVNALELDDSALYLCASSPHVSTSDTQYFGPGTRLTVL.